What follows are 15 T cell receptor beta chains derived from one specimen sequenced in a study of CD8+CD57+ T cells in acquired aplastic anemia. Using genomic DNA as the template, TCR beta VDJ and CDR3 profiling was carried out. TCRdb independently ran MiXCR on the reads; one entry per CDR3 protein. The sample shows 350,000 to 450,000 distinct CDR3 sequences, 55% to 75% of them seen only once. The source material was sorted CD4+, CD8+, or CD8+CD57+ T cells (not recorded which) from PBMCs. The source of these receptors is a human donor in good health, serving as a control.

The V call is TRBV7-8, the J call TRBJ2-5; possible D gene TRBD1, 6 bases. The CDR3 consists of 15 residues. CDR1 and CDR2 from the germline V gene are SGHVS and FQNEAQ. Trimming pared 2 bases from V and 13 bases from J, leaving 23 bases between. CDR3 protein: CASSLLMGQTEKLYF. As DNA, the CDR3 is TGTGCCAGCAGCTTACTGATGGGACAAACAGAGAAGCTGTACTTC.

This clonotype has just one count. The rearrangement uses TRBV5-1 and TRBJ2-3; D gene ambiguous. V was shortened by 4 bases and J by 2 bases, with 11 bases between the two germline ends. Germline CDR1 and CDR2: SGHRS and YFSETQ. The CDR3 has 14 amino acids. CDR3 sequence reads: CASSPSTDTDTQYF. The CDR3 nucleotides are TGCGCCAGCAGCCCTTCCACCGACACAGATACGCAGTATTTT. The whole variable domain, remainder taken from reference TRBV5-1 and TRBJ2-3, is KAGVTQTPRYLIKTRGQQVTLSCSPISGHRSVSWYQQTPGQGLQFLFEYFSETQRNKGNFPGRFSGRQFSNSRSEMNVSTLELGDSALYLCASSPSTDTDTQYFGPGTRLTVL.

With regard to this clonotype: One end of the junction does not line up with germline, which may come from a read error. CDR3 loop: CASSFAVGDQPDYF. The CDR3 coding sequence is TGTGCCAGCAGCTTCGCGGTAGGGGATCAGCCCGATTATTTT. The gene calls are TRBV7-2 and TRBJ1-1, with a tentative D call TRBD1 (5 bases). The CDR3 spans 14 residues. CDR1 is SGHTA and CDR2 is FQGNSA in the germline V gene.

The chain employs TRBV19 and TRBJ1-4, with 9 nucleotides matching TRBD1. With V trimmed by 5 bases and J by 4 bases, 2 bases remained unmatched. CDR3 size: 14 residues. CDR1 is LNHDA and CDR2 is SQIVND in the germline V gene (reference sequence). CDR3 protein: CASSGTGFNEKLFF. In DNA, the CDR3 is TGTGCCAGTAGTGGGACAGGGTTTAATGAAAAACTGTTTTTT.

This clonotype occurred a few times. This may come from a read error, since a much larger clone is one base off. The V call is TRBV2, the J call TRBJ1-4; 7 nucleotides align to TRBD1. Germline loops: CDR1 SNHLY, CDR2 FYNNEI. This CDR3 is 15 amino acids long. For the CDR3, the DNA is TGTGCCAGCAGTGGCGCAGGGGGGGTTTTCGAAAGACTGTTTTTT. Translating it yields CASSGAGGVFERLFF.

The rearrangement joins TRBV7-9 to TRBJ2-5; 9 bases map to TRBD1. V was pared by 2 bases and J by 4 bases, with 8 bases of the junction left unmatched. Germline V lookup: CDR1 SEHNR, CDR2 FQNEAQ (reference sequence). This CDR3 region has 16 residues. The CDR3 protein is CASSLHLDRGVETQYF. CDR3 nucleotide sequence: TGTGCCAGCAGCTTACACCTTGACAGGGGGGTAGAGACCCAGTACTTC.

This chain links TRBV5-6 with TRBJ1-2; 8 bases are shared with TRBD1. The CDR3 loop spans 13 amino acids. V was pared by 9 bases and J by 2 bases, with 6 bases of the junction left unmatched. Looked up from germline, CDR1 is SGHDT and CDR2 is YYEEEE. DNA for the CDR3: TGTGCCATGTCCAGGGACAGGAACTATGGCTACACCTTC. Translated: CAMSRDRNYGYTF.

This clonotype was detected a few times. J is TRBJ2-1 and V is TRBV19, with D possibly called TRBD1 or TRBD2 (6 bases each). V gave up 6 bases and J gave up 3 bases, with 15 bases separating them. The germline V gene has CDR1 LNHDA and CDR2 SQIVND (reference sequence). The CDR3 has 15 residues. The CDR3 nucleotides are TGTGCCAGTAGGCTTCGGGGGCAGGGCTACAATGAGCAGTTCTTC. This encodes CASRLRGQGYNEQFF.

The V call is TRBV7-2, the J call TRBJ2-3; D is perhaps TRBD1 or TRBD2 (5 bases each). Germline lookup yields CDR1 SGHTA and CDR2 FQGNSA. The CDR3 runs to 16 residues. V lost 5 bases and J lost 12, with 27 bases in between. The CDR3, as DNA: TGTGCCAGCAGCCCCGGGACCGGGGCTGGCGAGCAGTACCAGTATTTT. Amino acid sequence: CASSPGTGAGEQYQYF. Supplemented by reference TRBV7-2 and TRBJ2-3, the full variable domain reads GAGVSQSPSNKVTEKGKDVELRCDPISGHTALYWYRQSLGQGLEFLIYFQGNSAPDKSGLPSDRFSAERTGGSVSTLTIQRTQQEDSAVYLCASSPGTGAGEQYQYFGPGTRLTVL.

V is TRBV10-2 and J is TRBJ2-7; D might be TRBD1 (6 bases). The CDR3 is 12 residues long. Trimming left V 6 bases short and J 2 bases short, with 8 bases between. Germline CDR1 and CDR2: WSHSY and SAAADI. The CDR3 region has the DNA TGCGCCAGCAGCACAGGGCCCTACGAGCAGTACTTC. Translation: CASSTGPYEQYF.

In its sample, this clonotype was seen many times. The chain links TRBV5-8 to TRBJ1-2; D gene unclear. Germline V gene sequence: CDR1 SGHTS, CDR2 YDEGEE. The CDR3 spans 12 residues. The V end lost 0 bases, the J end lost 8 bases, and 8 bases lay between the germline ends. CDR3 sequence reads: CASSLEAYGYTF. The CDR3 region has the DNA TGTGCCAGCAGCTTGGAGGCCTACGGCTACACCTTC.

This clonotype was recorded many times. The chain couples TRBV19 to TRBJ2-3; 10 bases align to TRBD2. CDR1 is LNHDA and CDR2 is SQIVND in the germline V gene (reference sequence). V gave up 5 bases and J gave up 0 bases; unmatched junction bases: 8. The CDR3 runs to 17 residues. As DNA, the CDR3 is TGTGCCAGTAGTTTAACTAGCGGGGCCAGTAGCACAGATACGCAGTATTTT. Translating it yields CASSLTSGASSTDTQYF.

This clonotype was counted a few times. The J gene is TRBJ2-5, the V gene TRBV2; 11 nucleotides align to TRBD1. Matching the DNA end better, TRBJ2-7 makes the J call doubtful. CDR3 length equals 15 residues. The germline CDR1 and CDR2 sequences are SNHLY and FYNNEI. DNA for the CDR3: TGTGCCAGCCATCGACCGGGGACAGGGGGCTACGAGCAGTACTTC. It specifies CASHRPGTGGYEQYF.

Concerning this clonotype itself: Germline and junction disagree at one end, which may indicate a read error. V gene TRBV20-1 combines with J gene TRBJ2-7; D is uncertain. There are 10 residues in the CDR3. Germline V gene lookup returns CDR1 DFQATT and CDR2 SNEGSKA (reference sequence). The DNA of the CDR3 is TGCAGTGCTTTTGATTACGAGCAGGACTTC. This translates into CSAFDYEQDF.

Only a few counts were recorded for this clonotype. CDR3 residues: CASSIGSTGGEKLFF. The CDR3 DNA reads TGTGCCAGTAGTATAGGGTCGACAGGGGGGGAAAAACTGTTTTTT. This chain uses TRBV19 with TRBJ1-4; 9 nucleotides align to TRBD1. CDR3 length: 15 residues. Looked up from germline, CDR1 is LNHDA and CDR2 is SQIVND (reference sequence). J lost 8 bases, V lost 1 base, and 5 bases had no gene match.